A few counts support the clone carrying this T cell receptor beta chain. Germline V gives CDR1 SGHDN, CDR2 FVKESK. The CDR3 spans 14 residues. The V segment lost 4 bases and the J segment 1 base; nucleotides outside the gene matches: 2. The entry originates in a study of shared clonotypes between healthy human individuals. Clones were sequenced by immunoSEQ multiplex PCR, and TCRdb holds only the in-frame ones, with some missing. This table holds approximately 250,000 clones, just over 65% found once. This receptor was taken from a man aged 25-45 years in good health. J is TRBJ2-3 and V is TRBV14; 7 nucleotides agree with TRBD2. The sequencing input was memory CD4+ T cells sorted from blood. Regarding subset: CD45RA-negative fraction. In DNA, the CDR3 is TGTGCCAGCAGCCCTAGCGGAGGCACAGATACGCAGTATTTT. Protein: CASSPSGGTDTQYF.